This TCR beta chain was recovered during a study of cytomegalovirus exposure and HLA in healthy donors. The CDR3 sequence is 11 residues long. Germline loops: CDR1 MNHEY, CDR2 SVGAGI. Trimming took 7 bases from V and 5 from J, leaving 9 bases between them. PCR involved 60 Vbeta and 13 Jbeta primers. The protocol was immunoSEQ multiplex PCR, while the TCRdb copy is restricted to in-frame clones and leaves out a portion. The sample shows 220,000 or so clones, about 70% of them seen only once. The source material was PBMCs. The chain combines TRBV6-5 with TRBJ2-7, with D hard to call. The source is a woman younger than 45 in good health and CMV-seronegative. The CDR3 nucleotides are TGTGCCAGCAACTACGGTAACGAGCAGTACTTC. Translated, it gives CASNYGNEQYF.